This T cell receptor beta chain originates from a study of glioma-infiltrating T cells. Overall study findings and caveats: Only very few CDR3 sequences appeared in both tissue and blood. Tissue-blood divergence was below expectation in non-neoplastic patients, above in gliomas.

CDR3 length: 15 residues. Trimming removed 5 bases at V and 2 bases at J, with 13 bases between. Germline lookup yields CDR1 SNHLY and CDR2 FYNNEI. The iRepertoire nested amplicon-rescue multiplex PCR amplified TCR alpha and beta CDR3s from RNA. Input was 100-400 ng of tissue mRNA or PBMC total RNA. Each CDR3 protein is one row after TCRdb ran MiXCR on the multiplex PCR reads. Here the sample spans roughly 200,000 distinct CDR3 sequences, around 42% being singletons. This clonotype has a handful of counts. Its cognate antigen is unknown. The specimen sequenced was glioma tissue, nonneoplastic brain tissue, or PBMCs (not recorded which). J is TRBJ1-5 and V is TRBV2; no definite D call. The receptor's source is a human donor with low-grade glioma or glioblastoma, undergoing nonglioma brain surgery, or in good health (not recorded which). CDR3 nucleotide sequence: TGTGCCAGCAGTAAGGGTTGGGGTGGCAATCAGCCCCAGCATTTT. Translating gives CASSKGWGGNQPQHF.